This T cell receptor beta chain was captured by sequencing in a study of cytomegalovirus exposure and HLA in healthy donors. PCR primers comprised 60 Vbeta and 13 Jbeta primers. Produced via immunoSEQ multiplex PCR; TCRdb's table is partial and in-frame only. Of around 150,000 clones detected, roughly 88% appear once; the ten largest clones hold 5% to 7%. Among the donors, all were healthy bone marrow donors. Trimming took off 8 bases at V and 5 bases at J, with 23 bases between the two ends. Germline CDR1 reads SGHTS; CDR2 reads YDEGEE. The CDR3 length is 16 residues. The source of this sequence is a man aged 45 to 65 in good health and CMV-seropositive. The chain employs TRBV5-8 and TRBJ2-1; D may be TRBD2 (6 bases). The sequenced sample was PBMCs. The CDR3 reads CASVSGPSSWDNEQFF. CDR3 coding DNA: TGTGCCAGTGTTAGCGGTCCGTCCTCCTGGGACAATGAGCAGTTCTTC. Supplemented by reference TRBV5-8 and TRBJ2-1, the full variable domain reads EAGVTQSPTHLIKTRGQQATLRCSPISGHTSVYWYQQALGLGLQFLLWYDEGEERNRGNFPPRFSGRQFPNYSSELNVNALELEDSALYLCASVSGPSSWDNEQFFGPGTRLTVL.